Listed here is a single T cell receptor beta chain. These data originate in a study of blood T cell repertoires in COVID-19. Turning to the study itself: Samples taken during acute and convalescent COVID-19 were collected in the United States, Italy and Spain. PBMCs, B-cell-depleted T cells, or T cells were the source of the cDNA or gDNA that made up the material.

V lost 1 base, J lost 2 bases, and 12 bases lay in between. The CDR3 is made up of 16 amino acids. In germline, CDR1 is KGHSH, CDR2 LQKENI. Authors' methods: Amplification of reference gene primers was used by the study to estimate nucleated cell counts. TCRdb's table, derived via immunoSEQ multiplex PCR, lists solely in-frame clones and lacks some. The DNA was the basis for D and trimming; V, J and clone size are from that table. This table holds 100,000 to 150,000 clones, 75% to 85% found once. The sample consisted of peripheral blood. The chain uses TRBV18 and TRBJ1-3; maybe TRBD1 (5 bases). The receptor comes from a human donor in a cohort sampled during active COVID-19. CDR3 coding DNA: TGTGCCAGCTCACCACTTTCGGGGGTTGCTGGAAACACCATATATTTT. This gives the protein CASSPLSGVAGNTIYF. The variable domain in full, completed from reference TRBV18 and TRBJ1-3, reads NAGVMQNPRHLVRRRGQEARLRCSPMKGHSHVYWYRQLPEEGLKFMVYLQKENIIDESGMPKERFSAEFPKEGPSILRIQQVVRGDSAAYFCASSPLSGVAGNTIYFGEGSWLTVV.